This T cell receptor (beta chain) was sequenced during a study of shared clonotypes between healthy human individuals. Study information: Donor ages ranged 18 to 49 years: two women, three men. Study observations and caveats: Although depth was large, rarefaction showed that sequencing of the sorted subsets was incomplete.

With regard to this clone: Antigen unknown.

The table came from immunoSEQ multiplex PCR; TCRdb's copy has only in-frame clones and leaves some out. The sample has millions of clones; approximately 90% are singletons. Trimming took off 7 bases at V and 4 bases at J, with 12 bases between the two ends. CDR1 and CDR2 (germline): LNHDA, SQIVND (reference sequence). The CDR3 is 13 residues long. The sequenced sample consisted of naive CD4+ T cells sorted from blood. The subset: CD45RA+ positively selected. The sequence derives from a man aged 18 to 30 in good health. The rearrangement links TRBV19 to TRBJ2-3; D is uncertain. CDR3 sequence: CASKRSSSDTQYF. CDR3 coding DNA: TGTGCCAGTAAAAGAAGTAGTTCAGATACGCAGTATTTT.